This paragraph covers one T cell receptor beta chain sequence. This clone's antigen is unknown. The record has no base qualities; no much larger clone is one base away. This specimen comes from a study of cytomegalovirus exposure and HLA in healthy donors (dated by TCRdb to between 2016 and 2019). The study in broad terms: According to an earlier analysis of several hundred of the donors, about 179 million T cells yielded 117 million unique TCR beta sequences and 250 to 350 Gb of sequence data. Among the roughly 400 genotyped donors, around 81% belonged to the genetic ancestry cluster associated with self-reported Caucasian donors. To predict cytomegalovirus infection status, the study brought together high-throughput TCR immunosequencing, statistical association of individual TCRs with disease status, and machine learning. Because of strong linkage in the cohort, roughly five DR-DQ haplotypes were treated as single units for association and clustering. About 280 gigabases of sequencing data and 70 million to 95 million unique TCR sequences made up an early release that covered 640 HLA-typed donors. A separate validation cohort of roughly 130 different subjects was used in addition to the approximately 610-subject first cohort. Among some 400 genotyped donors of the cohort, an average of about 240,000 unique TCR beta nucleotide sequences were sequenced per donor, 15% to 20% of them non-productive. An earlier analysis of 587 of the donors used high-throughput TCR beta sequencing to judge whether each TCR beta V gene segment behaved as functional or pseudogenic. The study profiled the T cell repertoires of around 700 subjects by immunosequencing and related them to cytomegalovirus serostatus. To study patterns of TCR occurrence, a later analysis re-analyzed previously published TCR beta repertoires from 666 donors and added high-resolution HLA genotyping. Genome-wide SNP genotypes for about 55% of the 666 donors were used in a later genetic analysis, which treated that subset as a discovery cohort. Both class I and class II loci were covered by HLA typing, at four-digit resolution. Donor age, sex, ethnicity and CMV serostatus were compiled together with the repertoire data. All discovery cohort repertoires had been generated using a single sequencing platform. The aim of the study was to test whether cataloging public T cell receptors could identify signatures of past pathogen exposure. Rather than drawing on any new phenotypic data, the later analysis identified candidate immune exposures from TCR beta sequences and the way those sequences occurred across donors. The number of typed donors differed by locus: about 620-630 for A, B, C, DRB1 and DQB1; 522 for DQA1; approximately 600 for DPA1; and about 470 for DPB1. On the study overall, not on this receptor specifically: The authors suggested that the approach could potentially be generalized to other disease states and immunological phenotypes. According to a later genetic analysis, donors in an Asian-associated ancestry cluster had fewer N-insertions in productive TCRs than the roughly 700-donor mean. Cytomegalovirus status was reported to be diagnosed by the classifier with high specificity and sensitivity in both the original and validation cohorts. A few of the identified cytomegalovirus-associated TCR beta chains were confirmed in vitro to be specific for cytomegalovirus antigens. The study gave a list of over 150 TCR beta chains associated with cytomegalovirus. An association between a missense DCLRE1C variant and V-gene and J-gene trimming of TCR beta chains was found in a later genetic analysis and replicated in an independent cohort. Strong co-occurrence of HLA alleles, especially DR and DQ, made assigning TCR associations to individual alleles difficult. A further reported finding was that TCR beta sequences accurately predicted the HLA-A and HLA-B alleles for most subjects in the first cohort. In an earlier analysis of 587 of the donors, most TCR beta V segments appeared in productive rearrangements about 87% or about 30% of the time, broadly matching IMGT annotations. The only immune exposure information available for the cohort was CMV serostatus. Because counts were too low, around 17 rarely observed V segments, including chromosome 9 orphons, were left out of the earlier analysis of a few hundred of the donors. Presence/absence analyses assumed roughly uniform sequencing depth across donors, an assumption that may not hold. A later analysis reported that several top co-occurrence clusters appeared linked to parvovirus B19, influenza, CMV and Epstein-Barr virus. According to a later analysis, TCR association rates differed among HLA loci, with DRB1 alleles showing the most associated TCRs and HLA-C alleles showing the fewest. The sequencing pipeline was judged likely to have produced a cluster of highly shared sequence variants as a technical artifact. In a later analysis, most CMV-associated TCR beta chains were found to appear HLA-restricted, with HLA associations seemingly driven largely by CMV exposure. This cohort had only TCR beta chains sequenced, and the lack of alpha or paired-chain data limited which features could be detected. Correlated functional status among segregating V segments might be attributable to linkage disequilibrium, but an unknown experimental factor could not be ruled out. Because some donors lacked HLA typing at each locus, the association tests relied only on the typed subset. Some IMGT-functional V segments, including TRBV6-2 and TRBV6-3, could not be told apart with the 87-base-pair reads, so those segments were excluded. Across donors, most TCR sequences were observed very rarely, whereas some public TCRs were present in many individuals. A later analysis found that HLA-associated TCR beta chains were more clonally expanded and had lower generation probabilities than equally common non-associated chains. In a later analysis, 15,000 to 20,000 TCR beta sequences were associated with specific HLA alleles at a false discovery rate of 0.05.

The cohort consisted of 650 to 850 healthy bone marrow donors. All cohort members were sampled while nominally healthy, although unrecorded immune exposures were likely present. The donor tested CMV seronegative, placing the donor among the 350 to 400 seronegative members of the cohort. A peripheral blood sample was provided by each donor, and peripheral blood mononuclear cells were used for TCR beta sequencing. The Qiagen DNeasy Blood Extraction Kit was used to extract genomic DNA from the blood cell samples. Per the germline V gene, LGHNT is the CDR1 and FRNRAP is the CDR2. The CDR3 runs 16 amino acids, cysteine and phenylalanine included. The sequence is cut down to CDR3 DNA, 48 bases in frame from base 1. The junction shows trimming of 2 bases on V and 5 bases on J, plus 15 bases between the germline ends. Library preparation was by the immunoSEQ multiplex PCR assay. The multiplex PCR relied on a mix of 60 forward primers for TCR Vbeta segments and 13 reverse primers for TCR Jbeta segments. The CDR3 region of rearranged TCR beta genes was amplified from genomic DNA with a multiplex PCR assay. On the Illumina HiSeq System, the amplified TCR beta libraries were sequenced as 87-base-pair reads. In the original analysis: A later analysis counted around 72 million unique TCR beta chains across the 666 repertoires, and some 12 million of these chains were shared by at least two donors. Raw reads were error-corrected and collapsed into unique sequences by a nearest-neighbor algorithm in which closely related sequences were merged to remove PCR and sequencing errors. To assign V, D and J gene segments, CDR3 sequences were aligned to IMGT reference sequences. For a sequence to be retained, at least a six-nucleotide match to both a V gene segment and a J gene segment was required. Rearrangements were classified as productive when the CDR3 lacked stop codons and remained in frame with V and J, and all other rearrangements were classified as non-productive. Following IMGT convention, CDR3 was defined as the stretch from the second conserved V-encoded cysteine up to the conserved J-encoded phenylalanine. The earlier analysis of about 590 of the donors excluded sequences that lacked an unambiguous match to a single V gene segment. An earlier analysis of 500 to 600 of the donors classified V segments as functional when productive rearrangements were above 56.7% and as segregating when the standard deviation between donors was above 5%. A statistical classification framework was built for diagnosing cytomegalovirus status from the catalog of TCR beta chain sequences. V and J gene assignment, in a later analysis, came from comparing TCR nucleotide sequences with IMGT/GENE-DB human TR gene sequences. A later analysis assigned CDR3 sequences and most-parsimonious VDJ recombination scenarios with the TCRdist pipeline. A later analysis defined each TCR beta chain by its CDR3 amino acid sequence plus V-gene family, and excluded reads lacking a unique V-gene family. To address suspected cross-contamination and a sequencing artifact, a later analysis removed some 620 highly shared, low-generation-probability nucleotide sequences. For each public chain, a later analysis derived a clonal expansion index from normalized ranks of inferred template counts within each repertoire. A later analysis computed generation probabilities with a VDJ recombination model fitted to out-of-frame rearrangements, and checked the results against IGoR. Hypergeometric tests were used in a later analysis to score TCR-TCR, TCR-HLA and TCR-CMV co-occurrence, with a repertoire-size bias correction applied to the TCR pairs. In a later analysis, false discovery rates were estimated by permuting HLA or CMV assignments 20 times. A later analysis grouped co-occurring TCRs with DBSCAN, adding TCRdist sequence similarity when clustering within HLA-allele-positive subsets. Repertoires with fewer than 30,000 or more than 120,000 public chains, plus five repertoires with anomalous nucleotide sharing, were excluded from co-occurrence clustering. The table was pulled from immuneACCESS by TCRdb, which kept in-frame rearrangements only. Such tables lose some clones; where checked, under half of the loss comes from unresolved V genes, and the rest has no known cause. The D gene and trimming were derived from the DNA, and the V and J assignments and clone size from that table. The sample table shows about 120,000 clones, and 75% to 85% are seen once. The biggest ten clones account for roughly 2.4% of the sample.

The rearranged chain carries TRBV12-5 and TRBJ1-4; perhaps TRBD1 is the D gene, with 5 bases matching. The receptor was isolated from a man under 40 in good health and CMV-seronegative. Sequences were obtained from PBMCs. The encoded CDR3 is CASGLPTTDQNEKLFF. In nucleotides, the sequence is TGTGCTAGTGGTTTGCCGACGACAGATCAAAATGAAAAACTGTTTTTT.